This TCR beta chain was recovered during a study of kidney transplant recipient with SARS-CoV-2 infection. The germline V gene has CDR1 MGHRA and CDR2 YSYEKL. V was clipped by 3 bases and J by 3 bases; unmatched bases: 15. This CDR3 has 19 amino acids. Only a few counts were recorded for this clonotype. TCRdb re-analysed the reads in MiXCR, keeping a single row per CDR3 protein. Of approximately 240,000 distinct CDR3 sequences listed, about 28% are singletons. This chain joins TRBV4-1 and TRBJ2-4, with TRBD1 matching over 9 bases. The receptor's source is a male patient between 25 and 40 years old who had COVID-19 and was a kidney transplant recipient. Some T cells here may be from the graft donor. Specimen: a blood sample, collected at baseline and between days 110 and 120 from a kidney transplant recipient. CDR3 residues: CASSQTRFSQGAGKNIQYF. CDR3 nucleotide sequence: TGCGCCAGCAGCCAGACACGATTCTCACAGGGGGCTGGCAAAAACATTCAGTACTTC.